The table lists the clone carrying this T cell receptor beta chain with many counts. Its specificity is unknown. This sample stems from a study of T cell repertoires in cytomegalovirus infection. Turning to the study itself: In public TCR beta signatures, there were indications of both CMV infection and matching HLA type.

General study points: CMV-specific TCR beta clonotypes restricted by HLA-C dominated the ex vivo response. Summed frequency of shared TCR beta families picked out CMV carriers who also had the relevant HLA.

There are 15 residues in the CDR3. V shed 3 bases and J shed 0 bases, with 12 bases lying between them. Germline loops: CDR1 SGHTA, CDR2 FQGNSA. TCRdb reanalysed the reads using MiXCR and keeps one entry per CDR3 protein. The sample lists 310,000 or so distinct CDR3 sequences, roughly 15% occurring once. The sequenced material came from PBMCs. The TCR comes from a human donor in good health (CMV status not recorded). Some clones in this sample may be carry-over from other donors' samples. The chain is built from TRBV7-2 and TRBJ2-7, with unresolved D. The chain's CDR3 is CASSLVTRSSYEQYF. CDR3 bases: TGTGCCAGCAGCTTGGTGACAAGGAGCTCCTACGAGCAGTACTTC.